Below are 27 T cell receptor beta chains sequenced from a single sample in a study of cytomegalovirus exposure and HLA in healthy donors. The study ran its PCR with 60 Vbeta and 13 Jbeta primers. TCRdb keeps only in-frame clones here, not all; method: immunoSEQ multiplex PCR. The sample contains roughly 150,000 clones, less than 65% of which appear only once. The sequenced sample was PBMCs. The receptors were sampled from a young woman in good health and CMV-seropositive.

The chain is built from TRBV28 and TRBJ2-1, with D possibly matching TRBD2 (6 bases). The length of the CDR3 is 16 residues. Germline assignment: CDR1 MDHEN and CDR2 SYDVKM. V lost 5 bases and J lost 2, with 16 bases in between. The CDR3 sequence: CASSPDREVAYNEQFF. CDR3 bases: TGTGCCAGCAGTCCTGATAGGGAGGTAGCCTACAATGAGCAGTTCTTC.

This clone turned up a few times. The chain employs TRBV13 and TRBJ1-1; no definite D call. This CDR3 is 13 amino acids long. Trimming removed 0 bases at V and 6 bases at J, with 8 bases between. In germline, CDR1 is PRHDT, CDR2 FYEKMQ (reference sequence). DNA for the CDR3: TGTGCCAGCAGCTTAGGGGCGGCGGCTGAAGCTTTCTTT. It is translated as CASSLGAAAEAFF.

CDR3: CASSQRDRGAGQETQYF. The CDR3 nucleotides are TGTGCCAGCAGCCAAAGGGACAGGGGTGCCGGACAAGAGACCCAGTACTTC. The chain employs TRBV5-4 and TRBJ2-5, with TRBD1 identical over 10 bases. V was pared by 4 bases and J by 2 bases, with 11 bases of the junction left unmatched. The CDR3 sequence is 17 residues long. Germline V CDR1 and CDR2: SGHNT, YYREEE (reference sequence).

This clone was observed a few times. This chain joins TRBV25-1 and TRBJ1-6; possible D gene TRBD1, 5 bases. There are 18 residues in the CDR3. V lost 6 bases, J lost 0 bases, and 18 bases lay in between. From germline, CDR1 is MGHDK and CDR2 SYGVNS. CDR3 in DNA: TGTGCCAGCAGGCAGGGAAGGGCCCCAAGCTCCTATAATTCACCCCTCCACTTT. This codes for CASRQGRAPSSYNSPLHF.

This chain uses TRBV30 with TRBJ2-7, with 9 bases identical to TRBD1. The CDR3 is 16 amino acids. After removal of 3 bases from V and 4 bases from J, the junction contained 13 bases not matched to a gene. Germline CDR1 is GTSNPN and CDR2 is SVGIG (reference sequence). The CDR3 DNA reads as TGTGCCTGGAGCCTTGTTCCGGGACAGGGTCTATACGAGCAGTACTTC. It codes for CAWSLVPGQGLYEQYF.

The chain uses TRBV18 and TRBJ2-2, with a possible D match to TRBD2 (5 bases). Germline CDR1 reads KGHSH; CDR2 reads LQKENI. V lost 3 bases, J lost 10 bases, and 15 bases lay in between. The CDR3 sequence is 14 residues long. CDR3 residues: CASSPRGGGEELFF. CDR3 nucleotide sequence: TGTGCCAGCTCACCCCGTGGTGGAGGTGAGGAGCTGTTTTTT.

V and J are TRBV7-9 and TRBJ1-5; D is possibly TRBD1 (6 bases). CDR1 is SEHNR and CDR2 is FQNEAQ in the germline V gene (reference sequence). The CDR3 covers 16 residues. Trimming took 7 bases from V and 0 from J, leaving 16 bases between them. CDR3 amino acids: CASTGQPFYSNQPQHF. As DNA, the CDR3 is TGTGCCAGCACCGGACAGCCCTTTTATAGCAATCAGCCCCAGCATTTT.

The rearrangement links TRBV7-9 to TRBJ1-1; D is unresolved. Germline V gene sequence: CDR1 SEHNR, CDR2 FQNEAQ (reference sequence). The CDR3 runs 15 residues. V was pared by 3 bases and J by 3 bases, with 14 bases between. DNA for the CDR3: TGTGCCAGCAGCTTTTTCCCCAGAACAGACACTGAAGCTTTCTTT. Protein product: CASSFFPRTDTEAFF.

Here the CDR3 DNA reads TGTGCCAGTAGTCGAACGACAGGGGAGGGCGAGCAGTACTTC. Translating it yields CASSRTTGEGEQYF. The gene calls are TRBV19 and TRBJ2-7; the D gene is possibly TRBD1 (8 bases). Germline-derived CDR1 and CDR2 are LNHDA and SQIVND (reference sequence). The V and J ends lost 5 bases and 6 bases respectively, with 17 bases between them. The CDR3 covers 14 residues. The full variable domain, its missing parts supplied by reference TRBV19 and TRBJ2-7, is DGGITQSPKYLFRKEGQNVTLSCEQNLNHDAMYWYRQDPGQGLRLIYYSQIVNDFQKGDIAEGYSVSREKKESFPLTVTSAQKNPTAFYLCASSRTTGEGEQYFGPGTRLTVT.

CDR3 DNA: TGTGCCAGCAGTCCTCGTGGGAGCTCTGGAAACACCATATATTTT. Translation gives CASSPRGSSGNTIYF. This rearrangement joins TRBV28 to TRBJ1-3, with no clear D. Germline V gene lookup returns CDR1 MDHEN and CDR2 SYDVKM. This CDR3 has 15 residues. V was shortened by 5 bases and J by 0 bases, with 11 bases between the two germline ends. Full variable domain (remainder filled in from reference TRBV28 and TRBJ1-3): DVKVTQSSRYLVKRTGEKVFLECVQDMDHENMFWYRQDPGLGLRLIYFSYDVKMKEKGDIPEGYSVSREKKERFSLILESASTNQTSMYLCASSPRGSSGNTIYFGEGSWLTVV.

The rearrangement uses TRBV11-2 and TRBJ2-7; tentative D call: TRBD2 (5 bases). CDR1 and CDR2 from the germline V gene are SGHAT and FQNNGV. The CDR3 is 14 residues long. Between the trimmed V and J ends, which lost 6 bases and 3 bases, there was a span of 15 bases. CDR3 region: CASRNLGSDYEQYF. Written as DNA, the CDR3 is TGTGCCAGCAGAAACCTGGGGAGCGACTACGAGCAGTACTTC.

This clone was counted between two and nine times. The rearrangement joins TRBV10-3 to TRBJ1-1; maybe TRBD1 (5 bases). V was pared by 1 base and J by 3 bases, with 9 bases between. This CDR3 comprises 14 residues. Germline V gene sequence: CDR1 ENHRY, CDR2 SYGVKD. This CDR3 reads CAISELGGDTEAFF. CDR3 DNA sequence: TGTGCCATCAGTGAGTTGGGGGGGGACACTGAAGCTTTCTTT.

This chain connects TRBV4-1 to TRBJ2-1, with 7 bases that match TRBD2. Germline V lookup: CDR1 MGHRA, CDR2 YSYEKL. The CDR3 is 16 amino acids. Trimming at V came to 1 base and at J to 0 bases, leaving 3 bases not matched to a gene. CDR3 in amino acids: CASSQVPGGSYNEQFF. CDR3 bases: TGCGCCAGCAGCCAAGTCCCGGGGGGCTCCTACAATGAGCAGTTCTTC.

This chain uses TRBV5-8 with TRBJ1-2; the match to TRBD1 covers 9 bases. The CDR3 is 14 residues long. J gave up 4 bases and V 3 bases, and 4 bases lay outside the gene matches. Germline V CDR1 and CDR2: SGHTS, YDEGEE. CDR3: CASSWGQGPYGYTF. The CDR3 DNA sequence: TGTGCCAGCAGCTGGGGACAGGGACCCTATGGCTACACCTTC. Looking up the rest from reference TRBV5-8 and TRBJ1-2 gives the full variable domain: EAGVTQSPTHLIKTRGQQATLRCSPISGHTSVYWYQQALGLGLQFLLWYDEGEERNRGNFPPRFSGRQFPNYSSELNVNALELEDSALYLCASSWGQGPYGYTFGSGTRLTVV.

CDR3 sequence reads: CASSSRPGLAGSRGNEQFF. The CDR3 region has the DNA TGTGCCAGCAGCTCCCGGCCCGGACTAGCGGGTTCTAGGGGAAATGAGCAGTTCTTC. The J gene is TRBJ2-1, the V gene TRBV11-3; 11 nucleotides match TRBD2. This CDR3 is 19 amino acids long. Germline loops: CDR1 SGHNT, CDR2 YENEEA. Trimming cost V 4 bases and J 7 bases; bases outside gene matches: 18.

V gene TRBV18 combines with J gene TRBJ1-2, with 7 bases aligning to TRBD1. The CDR3 sequence is 17 residues long. Germline values: CDR1 KGHSH, CDR2 LQKENI. J gave up 0 bases and V 6 bases, and 13 bases lay outside the gene matches. As DNA, the CDR3 is TGTGCCAGCTCCCAAATGGGACCGGACAGGACTAACTATGGCTACACCTTC. Its protein is CASSQMGPDRTNYGYTF. Looking up the rest from reference TRBV18 and TRBJ1-2 gives the full variable domain: NAGVMQNPRHLVRRRGQEARLRCSPMKGHSHVYWYRQLPEEGLKFMVYLQKENIIDESGMPKERFSAEFPKEGPSILRIQQVVRGDSAAYFCASSQMGPDRTNYGYTFGSGTRLTVV.

The chain has TRBV9 and TRBJ2-6; the D gene is possibly TRBD2 (5 bases). CDR1 is SGDLS, CDR2 YYNGEE, per germline. The CDR3 runs 15 residues. V was pared by 4 bases and J by 0 bases, with 8 bases between. The DNA of the CDR3 is TGTGCCAGCAGCCAAGAGGGCTCTGGGGCCAACGTCCTGACTTTC. It translates to CASSQEGSGANVLTF.

V is TRBV7-2 and J is TRBJ2-7; 8 bases are shared with TRBD1. V trimming: 4 bases; J trimming: 7 bases; junction bases outside the gene matches: 9. CDR1 SGHTA and CDR2 FQGNSA come from the germline V gene. CDR3 length: 14 amino acids. The CDR3 sequence is CASSYYGQGREQYF. The CDR3, as DNA: TGTGCCAGCAGCTACTACGGACAGGGCCGGGAGCAGTACTTC. Combining the CDR3 with reference TRBV7-2 and TRBJ2-7 gives the whole variable domain GAGVSQSPSNKVTEKGKDVELRCDPISGHTALYWYRQSLGQGLEFLIYFQGNSAPDKSGLPSDRFSAERTGGSVSTLTIQRTQQEDSAVYLCASSYYGQGREQYFGPGTRLTVT.

The chain recombines TRBV5-6 with TRBJ2-1; possible D gene TRBD2, 6 bases. The CDR3 has 14 amino acids. V lost 4 bases and J 4 bases, leaving 12 bases between the germline ends. Germline V gene lookup returns CDR1 SGHDT and CDR2 YYEEEE. CDR3 sequence: CASSPSREYNEQFF. As DNA, the CDR3 is TGTGCCAGCAGCCCCAGCCGGGAGTACAATGAGCAGTTCTTC.

This clone was counted only a few times. V is TRBV6-5 and J is TRBJ1-5; D remains unclear. Per germline, CDR1 MNHEY and CDR2 SVGAGI. V was shortened by 4 bases and J by 2 bases, with 15 bases between the two germline ends. The CDR3 totals 16 residues. The CDR3 DNA reads TGTGCCAGCAGTTTGAATCCAAGTGCAGGCAATCAGCCCCAGCATTTT. Its translation: CASSLNPSAGNQPQHF.

The V call is TRBV6-5, the J call TRBJ1-5; no reliable D call. The germline V gene has CDR1 MNHEY and CDR2 SVGAGI. V gave up 0 bases and J gave up 5 bases, with 8 bases separating them. This CDR3 contains 14 residues. CDR3 coding DNA: TGTGCCAGCAGTTACTCGAGGGAAGATCAGCCCCAGCATTTT. As protein: CASSYSREDQPQHF.

This clone was recorded once. The gene calls are TRBV10-2 and TRBJ1-6, with a tentative D call TRBD1 (5 bases). From germline, CDR1 is WSHSY and CDR2 SAAADI. The CDR3 extends over 14 amino acids. Between the trimmed V and J ends, which lost 10 bases and 9 bases, there was a span of 19 bases. CDR3 residues: CATSKGILGSPLHF. In DNA form, the CDR3 reads TGCGCCACCTCGAAGGGGATCTTGGGTTCACCCCTCCACTTT.

The sample holds a few counts of this clone. This chain joins TRBV5-1 and TRBJ1-1; 10 nucleotides agree with TRBD1. Germline CDR1 reads SGHRS; CDR2 reads YFSETQ. CDR3 length: 14 amino acids. Unmatched junction bases numbered 4, after V lost 3 bases and J lost 5 bases. The CDR3 protein is CASSWGQGKTEAFF. The CDR3 region has the DNA TGCGCCAGCAGCTGGGGACAGGGGAAAACTGAAGCTTTCTTT.

The V and J genes are TRBV4-1 and TRBJ2-2; D is unresolved. CDR3 length: 16 amino acids. Germline CDR1 MGHRA, CDR2 YSYEKL. The V end was cut by 4 bases, the J end by 5 bases, with 17 bases between. The CDR3: CASSPHLKQWTGELFF. In nucleotides, the CDR3 is TGCGCCAGCAGCCCCCATTTGAAACAGTGGACCGGGGAGCTGTTTTTT.

J is TRBJ2-1 and V is TRBV10-1, with D possibly TRBD2 on 6 matching bases. The V and J ends lost 4 bases and 5 bases respectively, with 6 bases between them. Germline CDR1 reads WNHNN; CDR2 reads SYGVQD (reference sequence). The CDR3 extends over 12 amino acids. The CDR3 region is CASSASDNEQFF. The CDR3 DNA reads as TGCGCCAGCAGTGCTAGCGACAATGAGCAGTTCTTC.

The CDR3 loop is CASSLLVGEGEKLFF. CDR3 DNA sequence: TGTGCCAGCAGCTTGTTGGTAGGGGAGGGTGAAAAACTGTTTTTT. The chain couples TRBV5-4 to TRBJ1-4, with D possibly being TRBD1 (5 bases). The CDR3 loop spans 15 amino acids. Trimming shortened V by 1 base and J by 7 bases, and 14 bases separated the two germline ends. Germline CDR1 SGHNT, CDR2 YYREEE (reference sequence).

V and J are TRBV2 and TRBJ1-2; D perhaps matches TRBD1 (5 bases). The CDR3 consists of 14 residues. Between the trimmed V and J ends, which lost 6 bases and 4 bases, there was a span of 15 bases. CDR1 and CDR2 from the germline V gene are SNHLY and FYNNEI. The DNA of the CDR3 is TGTGCCAGCAGACTCCAGGGAAATAGCTATGGCTACACCTTC. This translates into CASRLQGNSYGYTF.